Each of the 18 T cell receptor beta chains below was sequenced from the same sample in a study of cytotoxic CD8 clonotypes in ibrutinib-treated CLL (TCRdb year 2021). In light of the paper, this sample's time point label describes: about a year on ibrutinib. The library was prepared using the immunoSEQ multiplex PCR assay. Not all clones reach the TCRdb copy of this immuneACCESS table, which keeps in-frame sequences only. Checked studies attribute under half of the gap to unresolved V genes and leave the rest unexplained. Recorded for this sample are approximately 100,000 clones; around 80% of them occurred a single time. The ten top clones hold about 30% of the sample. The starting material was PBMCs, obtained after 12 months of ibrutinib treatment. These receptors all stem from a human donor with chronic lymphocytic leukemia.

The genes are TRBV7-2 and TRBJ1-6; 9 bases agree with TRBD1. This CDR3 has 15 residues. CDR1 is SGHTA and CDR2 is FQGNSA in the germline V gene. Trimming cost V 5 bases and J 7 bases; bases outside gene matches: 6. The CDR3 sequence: CASSPRDRDNSPLHF. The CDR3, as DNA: TGTGCCAGCAGCCCCCGGGACAGGGACAATTCACCCCTCCACTTT. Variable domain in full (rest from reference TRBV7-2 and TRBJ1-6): GAGVSQSPSNKVTEKGKDVELRCDPISGHTALYWYRQSLGQGLEFLIYFQGNSAPDKSGLPSDRFSAERTGGSVSTLTIQRTQQEDSAVYLCASSPRDRDNSPLHFGNGTRLTVT.

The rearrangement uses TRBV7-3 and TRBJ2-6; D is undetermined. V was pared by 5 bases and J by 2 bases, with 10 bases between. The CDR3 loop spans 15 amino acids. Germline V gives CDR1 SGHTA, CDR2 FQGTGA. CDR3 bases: TGTGCCAGCAGCCCGGGTTCAGCTGGGGCCAACGTCCTGACTTTC. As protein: CASSPGSAGANVLTF. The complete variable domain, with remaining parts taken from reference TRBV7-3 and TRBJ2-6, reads GAGVSQTPSNKVTEKGKYVELRCDPISGHTALYWYRQSLGQGPEFLIYFQGTGAADDSGLPNDRFFAVRPEGSVSTLKIQRTERGDSAVYLCASSPGSAGANVLTFGAGSRLTVL.

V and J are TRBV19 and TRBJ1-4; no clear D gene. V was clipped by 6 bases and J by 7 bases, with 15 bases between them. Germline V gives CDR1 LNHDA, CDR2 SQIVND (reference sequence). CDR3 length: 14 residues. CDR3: CASSLTSMGEKLFF. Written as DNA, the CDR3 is TGTGCCAGTAGCTTAACGAGTATGGGTGAAAAACTGTTTTTT. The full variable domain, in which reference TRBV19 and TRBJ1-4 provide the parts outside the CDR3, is DGGITQSPKYLFRKEGQNVTLSCEQNLNHDAMYWYRQDPGQGLRLIYYSQIVNDFQKGDIAEGYSVSREKKESFPLTVTSAQKNPTAFYLCASSLTSMGEKLFFGSGTQLSVL.

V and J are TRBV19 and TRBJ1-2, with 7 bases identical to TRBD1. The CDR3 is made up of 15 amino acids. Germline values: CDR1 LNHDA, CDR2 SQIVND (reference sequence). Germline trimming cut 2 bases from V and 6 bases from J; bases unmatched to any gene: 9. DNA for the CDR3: TGTGCCAGTAGTATATATAACACCCAGGGGGATGGCTACACCTTC. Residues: CASSIYNTQGDGYTF. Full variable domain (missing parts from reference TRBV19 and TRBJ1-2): DGGITQSPKYLFRKEGQNVTLSCEQNLNHDAMYWYRQDPGQGLRLIYYSQIVNDFQKGDIAEGYSVSREKKESFPLTVTSAQKNPTAFYLCASSIYNTQGDGYTFGSGTRLTVV.

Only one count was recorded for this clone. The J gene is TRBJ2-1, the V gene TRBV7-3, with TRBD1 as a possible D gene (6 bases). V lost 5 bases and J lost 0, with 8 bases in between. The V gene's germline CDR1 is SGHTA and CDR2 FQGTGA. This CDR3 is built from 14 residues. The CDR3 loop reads CASSRGISYNEQFF. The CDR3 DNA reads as TGTGCCAGCAGCAGGGGGATCTCCTACAATGAGCAGTTCTTC.

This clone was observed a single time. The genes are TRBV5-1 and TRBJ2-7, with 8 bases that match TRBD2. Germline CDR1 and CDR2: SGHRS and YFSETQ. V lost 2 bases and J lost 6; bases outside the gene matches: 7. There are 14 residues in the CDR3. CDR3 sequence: CASSLDLSGAEQYF. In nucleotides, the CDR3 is TGCGCCAGCAGCTTAGACCTTAGCGGGGCCGAGCAGTACTTC.

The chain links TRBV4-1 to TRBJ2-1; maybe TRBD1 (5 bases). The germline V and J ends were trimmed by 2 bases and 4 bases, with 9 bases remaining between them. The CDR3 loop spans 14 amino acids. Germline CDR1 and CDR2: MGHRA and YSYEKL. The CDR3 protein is CASSQSRDYNEQFF. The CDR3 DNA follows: TGCGCCAGCAGCCAAAGCAGGGATTACAATGAGCAGTTCTTC.

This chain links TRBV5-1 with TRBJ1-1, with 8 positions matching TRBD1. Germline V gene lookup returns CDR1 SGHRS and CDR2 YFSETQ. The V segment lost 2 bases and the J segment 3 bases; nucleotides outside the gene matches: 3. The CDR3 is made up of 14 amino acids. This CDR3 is CASSLEQGDTEAFF. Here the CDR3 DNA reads TGCGCCAGCAGCTTAGAACAGGGGGACACTGAAGCTTTCTTT. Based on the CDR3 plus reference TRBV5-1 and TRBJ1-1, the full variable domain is KAGVTQTPRYLIKTRGQQVTLSCSPISGHRSVSWYQQTPGQGLQFLFEYFSETQRNKGNFPGRFSGRQFSNSRSEMNVSTLELGDSALYLCASSLEQGDTEAFFGQGTRLTVV.

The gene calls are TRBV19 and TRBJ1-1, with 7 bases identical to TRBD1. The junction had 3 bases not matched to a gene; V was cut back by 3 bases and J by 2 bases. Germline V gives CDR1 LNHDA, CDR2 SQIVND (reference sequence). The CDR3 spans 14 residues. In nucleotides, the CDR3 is TGTGCCAGTAGTATTGACAGGGACAACACTGAAGCTTTCTTT. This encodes CASSIDRDNTEAFF.

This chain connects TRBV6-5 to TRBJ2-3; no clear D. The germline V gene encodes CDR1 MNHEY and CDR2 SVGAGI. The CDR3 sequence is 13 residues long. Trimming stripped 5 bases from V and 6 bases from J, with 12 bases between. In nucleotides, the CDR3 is TGTGCCAGCAGTCCACCCGGGCACGATACGCAGTATTTT. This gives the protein CASSPPGHDTQYF.

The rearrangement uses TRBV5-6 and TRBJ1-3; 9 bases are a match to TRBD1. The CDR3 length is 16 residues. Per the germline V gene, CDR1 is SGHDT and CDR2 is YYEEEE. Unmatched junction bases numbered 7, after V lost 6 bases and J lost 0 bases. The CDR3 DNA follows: TGTGCCAGCACCGTCCCGGGACAGGGCTCTGGAAACACCATATATTTT. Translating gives CASTVPGQGSGNTIYF.

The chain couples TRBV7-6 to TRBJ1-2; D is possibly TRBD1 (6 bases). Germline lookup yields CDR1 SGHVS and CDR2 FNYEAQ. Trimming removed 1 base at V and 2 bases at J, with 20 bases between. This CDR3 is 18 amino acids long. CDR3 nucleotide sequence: TGTGCCAGCAGCTTAGTCTGGGTAAAGGGGGGCGGAAACTATGGCTACACCTTC. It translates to CASSLVWVKGGGNYGYTF.

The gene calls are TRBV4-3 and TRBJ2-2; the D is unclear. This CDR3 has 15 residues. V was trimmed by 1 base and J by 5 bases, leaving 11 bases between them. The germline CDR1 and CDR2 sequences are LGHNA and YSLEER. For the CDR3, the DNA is TGCGCCAGCAGCCAAGCTCTCGCTGGGACCGGGGAGCTGTTTTTT. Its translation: CASSQALAGTGELFF.

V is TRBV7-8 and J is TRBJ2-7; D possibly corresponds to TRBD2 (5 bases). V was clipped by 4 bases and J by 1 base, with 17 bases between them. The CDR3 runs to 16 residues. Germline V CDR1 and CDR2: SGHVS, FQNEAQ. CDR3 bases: TGTGCCAGCAGCTCCGAGACGGCCTGGAGGTCCTACGAGCAGTACTTC. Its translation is CASSSETAWRSYEQYF.

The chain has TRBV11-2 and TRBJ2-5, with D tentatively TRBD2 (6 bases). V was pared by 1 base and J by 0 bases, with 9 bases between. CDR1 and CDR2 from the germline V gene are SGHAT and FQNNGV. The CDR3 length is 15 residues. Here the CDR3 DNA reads TGTGCCAGCAGCTTAGTTAGCGGAAACCAAGAGACCCAGTACTTC. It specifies CASSLVSGNQETQYF.

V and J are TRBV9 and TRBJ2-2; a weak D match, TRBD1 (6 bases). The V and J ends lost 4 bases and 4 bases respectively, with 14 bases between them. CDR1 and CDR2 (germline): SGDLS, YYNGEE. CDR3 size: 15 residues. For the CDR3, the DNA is TGTGCCAGCAGCAGCTCAGGGGTCAGCACCGGGGAGCTGTTTTTT. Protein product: CASSSSGVSTGELFF. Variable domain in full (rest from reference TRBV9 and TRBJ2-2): DSGVTQTPKHLITATGQRVTLRCSPRSGDLSVYWYQQSLDQGLQFLIQYYNGEERAKGNILERFSAQQFPDLHSELNLSSLELGDSALYFCASSSSGVSTGELFFGEGSRLTVL.

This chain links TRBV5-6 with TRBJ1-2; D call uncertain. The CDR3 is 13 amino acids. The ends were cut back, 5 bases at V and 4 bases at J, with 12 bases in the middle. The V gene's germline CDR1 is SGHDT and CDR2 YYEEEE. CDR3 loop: CASRDGRSYGYTF. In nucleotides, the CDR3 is TGTGCCAGCAGAGATGGACGGAGCTATGGCTACACCTTC.

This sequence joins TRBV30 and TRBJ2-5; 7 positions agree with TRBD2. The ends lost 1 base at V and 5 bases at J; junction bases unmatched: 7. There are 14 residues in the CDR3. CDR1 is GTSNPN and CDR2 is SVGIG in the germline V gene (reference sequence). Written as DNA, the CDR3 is TGTGCCTGGAGTGGGGAAAGCGGGGTGGAGACCCAGTACTTC. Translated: CAWSGESGVETQYF.